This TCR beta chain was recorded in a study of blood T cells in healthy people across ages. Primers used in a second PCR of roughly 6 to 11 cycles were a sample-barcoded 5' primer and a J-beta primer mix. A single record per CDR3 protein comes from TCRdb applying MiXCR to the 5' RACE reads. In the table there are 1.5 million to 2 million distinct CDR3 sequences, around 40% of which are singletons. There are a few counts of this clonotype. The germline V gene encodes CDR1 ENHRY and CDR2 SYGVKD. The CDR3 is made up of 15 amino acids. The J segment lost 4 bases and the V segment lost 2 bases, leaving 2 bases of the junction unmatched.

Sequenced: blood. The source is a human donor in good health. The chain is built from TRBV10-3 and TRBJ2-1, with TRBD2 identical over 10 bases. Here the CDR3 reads CAISELAGDYNEQFF. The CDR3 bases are TGTGCCATCAGTGAGCTAGCGGGGGATTACAATGAGCAGTTCTTC.